These T cell receptor beta chains were read from a single sample in a study of T cells in Graves' hyperthyroidism and ophthalmopathy. TCRdb reprocessed the multiplex PCR reads with MiXCR, giving one entry per CDR3 protein. The table lists roughly 560,000 distinct CDR3 sequences, roughly 15% of them singletons. The source material was blood. The receptors originated from a woman in her thirties or forties with Graves' ophthalmopathy. Each CDR3 is given with its conserved first and last residue. D genes are given only for firm matches. The size entry is marked missing in some rows and otherwise reads once, few, many or a size class.

V gene: TRBV6-2/TRBV6-3; D gene: -; CDR3 length: 15; clone size: many; J gene: TRBJ2-7; CDR3 protein: CASRADFRVFYEQYF; CDR3 DNA: TGTGCCAGCAGAGCAGATTTCAGGGTGTTCTACGAGCAGTACTTC
V gene: TRBV28; D gene: -; CDR3 length: 12; clone size: many; J gene: TRBJ1-1; CDR3 protein: CASRRQVTEAFF; CDR3 DNA: TGTGCCAGCAGAAGACAGGTTACTGAAGCTTTCTTT
V gene: TRBV12-3/TRBV12-4; D gene: -; CDR3 length: 15; clone size: -; J gene: TRBJ2-6; CDR3 protein: CASSPLGVGANVLTF; CDR3 DNA: TGTGCCAGCAGCCCGTTAGGTGTTGGGGCCAACGTCCTGACTTTC
V gene: TRBV30; D gene: -; CDR3 length: 17; clone size: many; J gene: TRBJ1-3; CDR3 protein: CAWSVVVGKGSGNTIYF; CDR3 DNA: TGTGCCTGGAGTGTAGTTGTGGGGAAAGGATCTGGAAACACCATATATTTT
V gene: TRBV7-2; D gene: TRBD2; CDR3 length: 17; clone size: -; J gene: TRBJ2-5; CDR3 protein: CASSLPQKREFEETQYF; CDR3 DNA: TGTGCCAGCAGCTTGCCACAGAAGCGGGAGTTTGAAGAGACCCAGTACTTC
V gene: TRBV28; D gene: TRBD2; CDR3 length: 16; clone size: -; J gene: TRBJ2-2; CDR3 protein: CASSLSGRRNTGELFF; CDR3 DNA: TGTGCCAGCAGCCTTAGCGGGAGGAGGAACACCGGGGAGCTGTTTTTT
V gene: TRBV5-1; D gene: TRBD1; CDR3 length: 17; clone size: many; J gene: TRBJ1-1; CDR3 protein: CASRDPGQGPLNTEAFF; CDR3 DNA: TGCGCCAGCAGGGATCCGGGACAGGGCCCGTTGAACACTGAAGCTTTCTTT
V gene: TRBV12-3/TRBV12-4; D gene: -; CDR3 length: 13; clone size: many; J gene: TRBJ1-2; CDR3 protein: CASSFRGNYGYTF; CDR3 DNA: TGTGCCAGCAGTTTCAGGGGAAACTATGGCTACACCTTC
V gene: TRBV20-1; D gene: TRBD2; CDR3 length: 15; clone size: many; J gene: TRBJ2-5; CDR3 protein: CSARDRLAGQETQYF; CDR3 DNA: TGCAGTGCTAGAGATCGGCTAGCGGGGCAAGAGACCCAGTACTTC
V gene: TRBV19; D gene: TRBD2; CDR3 length: 10; clone size: few; J gene: TRBJ2-4; CDR3 protein: CARWGEGQYF; CDR3 DNA: TGTGCCAGGTGGGGGGAGGGGCAGTACTTC
V gene: TRBV6-2/TRBV6-3; D gene: TRBD2; CDR3 length: 19; clone size: -; J gene: TRBJ2-7; CDR3 protein: CASSSPRGLAGVGGYEQYF; CDR3 DNA: TGTGCCAGCAGTAGCCCCCGGGGACTAGCGGGAGTTGGAGGCTACGAGCAGTACTTC
V gene: TRBV18; D gene: TRBD1; CDR3 length: 15; clone size: -; J gene: TRBJ2-7; CDR3 protein: CASSPGQGWTYEQYF; CDR3 DNA: TGTGCCAGCTCCCCCGGACAGGGGTGGACCTACGAGCAGTACTTC
V gene: TRBV11-3; D gene: -; CDR3 length: 15; clone size: many; J gene: TRBJ1-1; CDR3 protein: CASSSTVYMNTEAFF; CDR3 DNA: TGTGCCAGCAGCTCGACAGTTTACATGAACACTGAAGCTTTCTTT
V gene: TRBV12-3/TRBV12-4; D gene: TRBD1; CDR3 length: 15; clone size: once; J gene: TRBJ2-7; CDR3 protein: CASSLRDRGLNWQYF; CDR3 DNA: TGTGCCAGCAGTCTCCGGGACAGGGGCTTAAACTGGCAGTACTTC
V gene: TRBV7-2; D gene: TRBD2; CDR3 length: 16; clone size: many; J gene: TRBJ2-5; CDR3 protein: CASSSMGLAGGETQYF; CDR3 DNA: TGTGCCAGCAGCAGTATGGGACTAGCGGGAGGTGAGACCCAGTACTTC
V gene: TRBV6-5; D gene: TRBD1; CDR3 length: 16; clone size: many; J gene: TRBJ2-7; CDR3 protein: CASSYPSGQGGYEQYF; CDR3 DNA: TGTGCCAGCAGTTACCCCTCGGGACAGGGGGGTTACGAGCAGTACTTC
V gene: TRBV5-1; D gene: TRBD1; CDR3 length: 14; clone size: many; J gene: TRBJ2-7; CDR3 protein: CASSSTGTVNEQYF; CDR3 DNA: TGCGCCAGCAGCTCGACCGGGACAGTGAACGAGCAGTACTTC
V gene: TRBV6-1; D gene: TRBD1; CDR3 length: 14; clone size: many; J gene: TRBJ1-5; CDR3 protein: CAISGQGVNQPQHF; CDR3 DNA: TGTGCCATATCGGGACAGGGGGTTAATCAGCCCCAGCATTTT
V gene: TRBV28; D gene: TRBD2; CDR3 length: 16; clone size: many; J gene: TRBJ2-5; CDR3 protein: CASSYIAGGPSETQYF; CDR3 DNA: TGTGCCAGCAGTTATATAGCGGGAGGGCCCTCAGAGACCCAGTACTTC
V gene: TRBV20-1; D gene: -; CDR3 length: 13; clone size: many; J gene: TRBJ2-7; CDR3 protein: CSVGERARSEQYF; CDR3 DNA: TGCAGTGTAGGCGAGCGGGCCCGTAGCGAGCAGTACTTC
V gene: TRBV20-1; D gene: TRBD1; CDR3 length: 14; clone size: many; J gene: TRBJ2-2; CDR3 protein: CSAMTGLRTGELFF; CDR3 DNA: TGCAGTGCTATGACAGGGTTAAGGACCGGGGAGCTGTTTTTT
V gene: TRBV11-2; D gene: TRBD1; CDR3 length: 15; clone size: many; J gene: TRBJ2-5; CDR3 protein: CASSFLTGAEETQYF; CDR3 DNA: TGTGCCAGCAGCTTCCTGACAGGGGCTGAGGAGACCCAGTACTTC
V gene: TRBV9; D gene: TRBD1; CDR3 length: 15; clone size: few; J gene: TRBJ2-2; CDR3 protein: CASSVGQGAAGELFF; CDR3 DNA: TGTGCCAGCAGCGTAGGACAGGGGGCCGCCGGGGAGCTGTTTTTT
V gene: TRBV11-3; D gene: -; CDR3 length: 15; clone size: many; J gene: TRBJ2-7; CDR3 protein: CASSLGPGGTNEQYF; CDR3 DNA: TGTGCCAGCAGCTTAGGCCCCGGCGGGACGAACGAGCAGTACTTC
V gene: TRBV6-2/TRBV6-3; D gene: -; CDR3 length: 14; clone size: few; J gene: TRBJ2-1; CDR3 protein: CASSYATGRDEQFF; CDR3 DNA: TGTGCCAGCAGTTACGCGACAGGGAGGGATGAGCAGTTCTTC
V gene: TRBV12-3/TRBV12-4; D gene: TRBD2; CDR3 length: 14; clone size: few; J gene: TRBJ2-7; CDR3 protein: CASSSTSGGNEQYF; CDR3 DNA: TGTGCCAGCAGTTCTACTAGCGGGGGAAACGAGCAGTACTTC
V gene: TRBV10-1; D gene: TRBD1; CDR3 length: 15; clone size: many; J gene: TRBJ1-2; CDR3 protein: CASSEKGQENYDYTF; CDR3 DNA: TGCGCCAGCAGTGAGAAGGGACAGGAAAACTATGACTACACCTTC
V gene: TRBV20-1; D gene: -; CDR3 length: 14; clone size: many; J gene: TRBJ2-5; CDR3 protein: CSASGKGLEETQYF; CDR3 DNA: TGCAGTGCTAGCGGGAAGGGTCTCGAAGAGACCCAGTACTTC
V gene: TRBV6-2/TRBV6-3; D gene: TRBD1; CDR3 length: 14; clone size: many; J gene: TRBJ2-7; CDR3 protein: CASRSGTGSYEQYF; CDR3 DNA: TGTGCCAGCAGGTCCGGGACAGGCTCCTACGAGCAGTACTTC
V gene: TRBV9; D gene: TRBD1; CDR3 length: 15; clone size: many; J gene: TRBJ1-1; CDR3 protein: CASSEQGQLSTEAFF; CDR3 DNA: TGTGCCAGCAGCGAGCAGGGACAGCTAAGCACTGAAGCTTTCTTT
V gene: TRBV30; D gene: -; CDR3 length: 14; clone size: few; J gene: TRBJ1-3; CDR3 protein: CAWNLGRSGNTIYF; CDR3 DNA: TGTGCCTGGAACTTGGGGAGATCTGGAAACACCATATATTTT
V gene: TRBV27; D gene: -; CDR3 length: 18; clone size: many; J gene: TRBJ1-6; CDR3 protein: CASSSPAERGTYNSPLHF; CDR3 DNA: TGTGCCAGCAGTTCCCCCGCCGAGAGGGGTACCTATAATTCACCCCTCCACTTT
V gene: TRBV19; D gene: TRBD1; CDR3 length: 16; clone size: -; J gene: TRBJ1-2; CDR3 protein: CASTLLNRDRDYGYTF; CDR3 DNA: TGTGCCAGTACCCTACTGAACCGGGACAGGGACTATGGCTACACCTTC
V gene: TRBV12-3/TRBV12-4; D gene: -; CDR3 length: 15; clone size: -; J gene: TRBJ1-5; CDR3 protein: CASSSSDNSNQPQHF; CDR3 DNA: TGTGCCAGCAGTTCTTCTGACAATAGCAATCAGCCCCAGCATTTT
V gene: TRBV3-1; D gene: -; CDR3 length: 19; clone size: -; J gene: TRBJ1-1; CDR3 protein: CASSQVSHVQTAPNTEAFF; CDR3 DNA: TGTGCCAGCAGCCAAGTGTCTCACGTACAGACAGCGCCGAACACTGAAGCTTTCTTT
V gene: TRBV12-3/TRBV12-4; D gene: -; CDR3 length: 14; clone size: many; J gene: TRBJ2-6; CDR3 protein: CASLFSSGANVLTF; CDR3 DNA: TGTGCCAGCCTATTCAGCTCTGGGGCCAACGTCCTGACTTTC
V gene: TRBV29-1; D gene: TRBD1; CDR3 length: 12; clone size: few; J gene: TRBJ2-7; CDR3 protein: CSVRQGTYEQYF; CDR3 DNA: TGCAGCGTAAGACAGGGGACCTACGAGCAGTACTTC
V gene: TRBV7-2; D gene: TRBD2; CDR3 length: 15; clone size: many; J gene: TRBJ2-7; CDR3 protein: CASSFTSGTPYEQYF; CDR3 DNA: TGTGCCAGCAGCTTCACTAGCGGGACCCCCTACGAGCAGTACTTC
V gene: TRBV28; D gene: TRBD1; CDR3 length: 18; clone size: few; J gene: TRBJ2-6; CDR3 protein: CASSPGTGGLVGANVLTF; CDR3 DNA: TGTGCCAGCAGTCCCGGGACAGGGGGCTTAGTTGGGGCCAACGTCCTGACTTTC
V gene: TRBV13; D gene: -; CDR3 length: 12; clone size: many; J gene: TRBJ2-5; CDR3 protein: CASSGPGETQYF; CDR3 DNA: TGTGCCAGCAGCGGTCCTGGGGAGACCCAGTACTTC
V gene: TRBV12-3/TRBV12-4; D gene: TRBD2; CDR3 length: 14; clone size: many; J gene: TRBJ2-2; CDR3 protein: CASTLAGRSGELFF; CDR3 DNA: TGTGCCAGCACCCTAGCGGGCAGGTCCGGGGAGCTGTTTTTT
V gene: TRBV19; D gene: TRBD1; CDR3 length: 15; clone size: many; J gene: TRBJ2-7; CDR3 protein: CASKPTGTGGYEQYF; CDR3 DNA: TGTGCCAGTAAACCTACCGGGACAGGGGGTTACGAGCAGTACTTC
V gene: TRBV6-1; D gene: -; CDR3 length: 14; clone size: many; J gene: TRBJ2-7; CDR3 protein: CASMLDLAGYEQYF; CDR3 DNA: TGTGCCAGCATGCTAGATCTCGCGGGTTACGAGCAGTACTTC
V gene: TRBV6-1; D gene: -; CDR3 length: 15; clone size: many; J gene: TRBJ2-4; CDR3 protein: CASRDTGSLQDIQYF; CDR3 DNA: TGTGCCAGCAGGGACACCGGGTCCCTTCAGGACATTCAGTACTTC
V gene: TRBV4-3; D gene: -; CDR3 length: 15; clone size: many; J gene: TRBJ2-2; CDR3 protein: CASSQLVADTGELFF; CDR3 DNA: TGCGCCAGCAGCCAACTAGTCGCCGACACCGGGGAGCTGTTTTTT
V gene: TRBV20-1; D gene: TRBD2; CDR3 length: 14; clone size: -; J gene: TRBJ2-7; CDR3 protein: CSAWGLAGEYEQYF; CDR3 DNA: TGCAGTGCCTGGGGACTAGCGGGAGAGTACGAGCAGTACTTC
V gene: TRBV6-2/TRBV6-3; D gene: TRBD2; CDR3 length: 17; clone size: many; J gene: TRBJ2-5; CDR3 protein: CASSYSLAGGSRETQYF; CDR3 DNA: TGTGCCAGCAGTTACTCTCTAGCGGGAGGAAGTAGAGAGACCCAGTACTTC
V gene: TRBV5-1; D gene: -; CDR3 length: 14; clone size: many; J gene: TRBJ2-7; CDR3 protein: CASTPEAVSYEQYF; CDR3 DNA: TGCGCCAGCACTCCTGAAGCCGTTTCCTACGAGCAGTACTTC
V gene: TRBV11-2; D gene: -; CDR3 length: 14; clone size: -; J gene: TRBJ1-6; CDR3 protein: CASSLAQGGSPLHF; CDR3 DNA: TGTGCCAGCAGCTTAGCACAGGGCGGCTCACCCCTCCACTTT
V gene: TRBV19; D gene: -; CDR3 length: 14; clone size: many; J gene: TRBJ1-5; CDR3 protein: CASSELGGNQPQHF; CDR3 DNA: TGTGCCAGTAGTGAACTGGGGGGCAATCAGCCCCAGCATTTT
V gene: TRBV7-2; D gene: -; CDR3 length: 15; clone size: many; J gene: TRBJ2-2; CDR3 protein: CASSLSTADTGELFF; CDR3 DNA: TGTGCCAGCAGCTTATCGACAGCTGACACCGGGGAGCTGTTTTTT
V gene: TRBV20-1; D gene: TRBD1; CDR3 length: 13; clone size: many; J gene: TRBJ1-2; CDR3 protein: CSAVDREGYGYTF; CDR3 DNA: TGCAGTGCCGTGGACAGGGAAGGGTATGGCTACACCTTC
V gene: TRBV19; D gene: -; CDR3 length: 16; clone size: -; J gene: TRBJ2-7; CDR3 protein: CASSISVVGVGYEQYF; CDR3 DNA: TGTGCCAGTAGTATTTCGGTGGTCGGGGTCGGCTACGAGCAGTACTTC
V gene: TRBV29-1; D gene: -; CDR3 length: 14; clone size: many; J gene: TRBJ1-1; CDR3 protein: CSVGTAGMNTEAFF; CDR3 DNA: TGCAGCGTTGGGACGGCAGGGATGAACACTGAAGCTTTCTTT
V gene: TRBV7-6; D gene: TRBD2; CDR3 length: 19; clone size: -; J gene: TRBJ2-2; CDR3 protein: CASSPEAGLAGAGTGELFF; CDR3 DNA: TGTGCCAGCAGCCCAGAGGCGGGACTAGCGGGAGCGGGCACCGGGGAGCTGTTTTTT